Reported below is one T cell receptor beta chain. As yet, its antigen is unknown. Each patient's relapse followed autologous stem cell transplantation, and brentuximab vedotin exposure varied. The data originate from a study of PD-1 blockade in classical Hodgkin lymphoma. Produced via immunoSEQ multiplex PCR; TCRdb's table is partial and in-frame only. Among under 95,000 clones listed, about 92% were seen once. Study-wide results and caveats: Newly diagnosed patients were reported to exhibit reduced baseline TCR diversity relative to healthy donors. CD4+ TCR diversity rose significantly by C4D1, and CD8+ TCR diversity did not.

Source: peripheral blood mononuclear cells (PBMCs), taken at baseline. The receptor's source is a human donor with classical Hodgkin lymphoma.

In DNA, the CDR3 is TGTGCCAGCAGCTTCACAGGGTTACGGTTGAACACTGAAGCTTTCTTT. It yields the protein CASSFTGLRLNTEAFF. V gene TRBV5-6 combines with J gene TRBJ1-1; tentatively, D is TRBD1 (6 bases). CDR3 size: 16 residues. Trimming cost V 2 bases and J 0 bases, with 14 bases left between them. Germline V gene sequence: CDR1 SGHDT, CDR2 YYEEEE.